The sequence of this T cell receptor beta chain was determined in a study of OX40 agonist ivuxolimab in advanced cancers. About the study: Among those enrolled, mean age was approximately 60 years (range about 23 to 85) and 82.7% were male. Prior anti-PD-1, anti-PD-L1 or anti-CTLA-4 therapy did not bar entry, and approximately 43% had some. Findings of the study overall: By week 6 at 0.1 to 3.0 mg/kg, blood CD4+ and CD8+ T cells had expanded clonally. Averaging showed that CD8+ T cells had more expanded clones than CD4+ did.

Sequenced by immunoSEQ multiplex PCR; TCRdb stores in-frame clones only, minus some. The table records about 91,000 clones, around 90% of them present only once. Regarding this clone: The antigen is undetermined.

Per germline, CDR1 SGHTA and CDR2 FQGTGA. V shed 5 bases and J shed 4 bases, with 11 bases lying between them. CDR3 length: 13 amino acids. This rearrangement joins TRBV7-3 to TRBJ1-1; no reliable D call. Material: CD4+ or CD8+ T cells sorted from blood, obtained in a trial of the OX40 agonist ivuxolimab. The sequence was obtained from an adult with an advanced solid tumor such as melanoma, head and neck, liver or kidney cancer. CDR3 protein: CASSPDGFTEAFF. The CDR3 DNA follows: TGTGCCAGCAGCCCGGACGGATTCACTGAAGCTTTCTTT.